This is a list of T cell receptor beta chains from one sample in a study of shared clonotypes between healthy human individuals. The protocol was immunoSEQ multiplex PCR, while the TCRdb copy is restricted to in-frame clones and leaves out a portion. The table lists nearly 2 million clones, approximately 94% of them singletons, with 0.9% to 1.5% in the top ten. Sequences were obtained from naive CD8+ T cells sorted from blood. The source is a man in his late teens or twenties in good health. Both conserved end residues are trimmed from each CDR3. The D gene is left open where the match is weak.

-,TRBV11-2,ASSRTGNGETQY
-,TRBV9,ASSGATSGANVLT
TRBD1,TRBV7-9,ASSLRDSEAF
TRBD1,TRBV6-6,ASSYPGQSYEQY
TRBD2,TRBV6-1,ASSEDLAGGREQF
-,TRBV11-2,ASSYTGDSYNEQF
TRBD2,TRBV4-1,ASSPGLAGGENYEQY
TRBD1,TRBV19,ASSRPGQGLDNEQF
-,TRBV7-9,ASSPPRRETQY
-,TRBV7-7,ASSLGPSAVGVEQF
-,TRBV5-1,ASSLSGSFSGNTIY
TRBD2,TRBV27,ASSREGDSTQY
TRBD2,TRBV27,ASSFQRETTDTQY
-,TRBV11-2,ASSLVSGNEQY
TRBD1,TRBV5-1,ASSLGQGWIETQY
-,TRBV28,ASSLWGLPGLLNYGYT
-,TRBV19,ASSPGDMMNTEAF
-,TRBV19,ASSHPGVTQETQY
-,TRBV19,ASGEDGEETQY
-,TRBV10-1,ASSPGTTNTEAF
-,TRBV15,ATSSTVAYEQY
-,TRBV5-4,ASSSGRDEQY